The subject of this entry is one T cell receptor beta chain. Its antigen is undetermined. The sample comes from a study of cytomegalovirus exposure and HLA in healthy donors. It was with 60 Vbeta and 13 Jbeta primers that the PCR ran. This table comes from immunoSEQ multiplex PCR, and its TCRdb copy is limited to in-frame clones, with some not included. The repertoire holds 200,000 to 300,000 clones, with around 80% as singletons. Donors in the study were healthy people who gave bone marrow. V was clipped by 2 bases and J by 7 bases; unmatched bases: 4. Germline CDR1 is SGHDT and CDR2 is YYEEEE. CDR3 size: 15 residues. Whole-study findings and limits: Among TCR beta chains, those listed as cytomegalovirus-associated numbered over 150. Association with HLA alleles at 0.05 false discovery rate was found for about 17,000 TCR beta sequences in a later analysis. In a later analysis, a missense DCLRE1C variant was linked to TCR beta V- and J-gene trimming.

The receptor was derived from a boy younger than 18 in good health and CMV-seronegative. The chain uses TRBV5-6 and TRBJ2-3; TRBD2 matches 13 bases. The sample consisted of PBMCs. The CDR3 coding sequence is TGTGCCAGCAGCTTAAAGGGACTAGCGGGGTATACGCAGTATTTT. Protein product: CASSLKGLAGYTQYF.